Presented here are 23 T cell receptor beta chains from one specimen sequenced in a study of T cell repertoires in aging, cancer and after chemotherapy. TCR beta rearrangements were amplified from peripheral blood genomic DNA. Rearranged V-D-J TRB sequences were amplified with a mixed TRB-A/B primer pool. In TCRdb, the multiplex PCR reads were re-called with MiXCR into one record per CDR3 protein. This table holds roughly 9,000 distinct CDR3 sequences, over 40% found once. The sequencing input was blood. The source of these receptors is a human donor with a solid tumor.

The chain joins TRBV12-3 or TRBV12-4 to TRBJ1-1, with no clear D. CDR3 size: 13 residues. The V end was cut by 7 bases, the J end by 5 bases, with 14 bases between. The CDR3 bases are TGTGCCAGCAACCTTGCCGATTATACTGAAGCTTTCTTT. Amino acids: CASNLADYTEAFF.

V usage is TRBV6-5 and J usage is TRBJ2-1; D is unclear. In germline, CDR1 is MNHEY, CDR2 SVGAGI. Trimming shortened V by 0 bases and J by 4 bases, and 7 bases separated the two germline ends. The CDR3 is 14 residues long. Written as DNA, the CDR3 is TGTGCCAGCAGTTACTCGTTTCCTTACAATGAGCAGTTCTTC. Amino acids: CASSYSFPYNEQFF.

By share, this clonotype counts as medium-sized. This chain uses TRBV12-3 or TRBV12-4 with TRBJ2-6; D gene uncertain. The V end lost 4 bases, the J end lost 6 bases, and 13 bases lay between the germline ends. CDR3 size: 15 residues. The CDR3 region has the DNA TGTGCCAGCAGTTGGCCCCCCACGACGGCCAACGTCCTGACTTTC. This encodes CASSWPPTTANVLTF.

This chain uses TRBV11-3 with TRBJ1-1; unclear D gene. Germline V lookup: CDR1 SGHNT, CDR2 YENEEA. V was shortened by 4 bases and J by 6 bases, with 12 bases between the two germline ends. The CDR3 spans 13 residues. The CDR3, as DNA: TGTGCCAGCAGCTCCTCGACAACGCCTGAAGCTTTCTTT. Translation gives CASSSSTTPEAFF.

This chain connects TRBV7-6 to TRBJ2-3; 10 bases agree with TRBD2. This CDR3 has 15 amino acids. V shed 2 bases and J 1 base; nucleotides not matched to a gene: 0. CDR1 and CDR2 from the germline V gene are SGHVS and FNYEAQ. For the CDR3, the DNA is TGTGCCAGCAGCTTACTAGCGGGGGGCACAGATACGCAGTATTTT. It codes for CASSLLAGGTDTQYF.

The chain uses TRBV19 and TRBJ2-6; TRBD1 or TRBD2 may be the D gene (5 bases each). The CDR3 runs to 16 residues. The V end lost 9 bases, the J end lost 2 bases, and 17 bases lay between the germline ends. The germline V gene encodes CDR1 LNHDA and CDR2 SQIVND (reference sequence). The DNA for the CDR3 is TGTGCCAGCACCCCCGGGGCGAAGCCTGGGGCCAACGTCCTGACTTTC. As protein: CASTPGAKPGANVLTF. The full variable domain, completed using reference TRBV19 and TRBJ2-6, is DGGITQSPKYLFRKEGQNVTLSCEQNLNHDAMYWYRQDPGQGLRLIYYSQIVNDFQKGDIAEGYSVSREKKESFPLTVTSAQKNPTAFYLCASTPGAKPGANVLTFGAGSRLTVL.

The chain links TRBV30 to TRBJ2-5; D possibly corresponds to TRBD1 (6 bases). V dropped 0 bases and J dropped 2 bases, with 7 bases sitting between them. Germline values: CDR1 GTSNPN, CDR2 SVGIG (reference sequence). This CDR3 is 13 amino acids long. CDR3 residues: CAWSVGGQETQYF. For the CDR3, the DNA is TGTGCCTGGAGTGTAGGGGGACAAGAGACCCAGTACTTC.

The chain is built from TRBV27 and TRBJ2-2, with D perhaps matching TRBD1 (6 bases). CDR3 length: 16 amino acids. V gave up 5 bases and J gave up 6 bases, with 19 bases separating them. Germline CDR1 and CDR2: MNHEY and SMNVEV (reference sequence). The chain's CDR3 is CASSATGIGFAGELFF. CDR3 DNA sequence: TGTGCCAGCAGTGCAACAGGGATAGGTTTCGCCGGGGAGCTGTTTTTT.

CDR3 loop: CASSVLIRETQYF. DNA for the CDR3: TGTGCCAGTAGTGTCTTAATCCGGGAGACCCAGTACTTC. The chain combines TRBV19 with TRBJ2-5; no definite D call. The germline V gene encodes CDR1 LNHDA and CDR2 SQIVND (reference sequence). V lost 5 bases and J 5 bases, leaving 12 bases between the germline ends. The CDR3 covers 13 residues.

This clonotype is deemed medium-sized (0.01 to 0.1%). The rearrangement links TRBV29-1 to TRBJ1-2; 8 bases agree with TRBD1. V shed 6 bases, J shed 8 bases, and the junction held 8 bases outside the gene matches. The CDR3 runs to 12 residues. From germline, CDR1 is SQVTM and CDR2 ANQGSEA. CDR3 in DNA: TGCAGCGTCGTTTCAGGGGGCGACGGCTACACCTTC. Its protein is CSVVSGGDGYTF.

The CDR3 sequence is CASTSRHETQYF. The CDR3 nucleotides are TGTGCCAGTACTAGTCGCCACGAGACCCAGTACTTC. This chain connects TRBV10-3 to TRBJ2-5; a possible D gene is TRBD2 (5 bases). CDR1 is ENHRY, CDR2 SYGVKD, per germline. Trimming stripped 10 bases from V and 5 bases from J, with 14 bases between. This CDR3 region has 12 residues.

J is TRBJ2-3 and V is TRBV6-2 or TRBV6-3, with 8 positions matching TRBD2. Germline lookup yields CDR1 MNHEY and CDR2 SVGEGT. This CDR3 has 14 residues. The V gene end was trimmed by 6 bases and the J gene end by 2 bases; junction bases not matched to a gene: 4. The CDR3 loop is CASSWTSHTDTQYF. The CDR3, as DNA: TGTGCCAGCAGCTGGACTAGCCACACAGATACGCAGTATTTT.

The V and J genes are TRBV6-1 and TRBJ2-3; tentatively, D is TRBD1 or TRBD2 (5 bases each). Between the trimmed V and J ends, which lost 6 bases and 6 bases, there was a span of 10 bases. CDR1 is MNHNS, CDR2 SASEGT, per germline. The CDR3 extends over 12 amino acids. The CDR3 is CASSFEGDTQYF. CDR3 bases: TGTGCCAGCAGCTTTGAGGGGGATACGCAGTATTTT.

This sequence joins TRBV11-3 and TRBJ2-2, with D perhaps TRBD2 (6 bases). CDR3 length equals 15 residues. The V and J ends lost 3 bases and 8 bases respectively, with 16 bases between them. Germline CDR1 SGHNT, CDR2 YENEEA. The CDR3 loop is CASSFSRSGSGELFF. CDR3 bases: TGTGCCAGCAGCTTCTCCCGTAGCGGCTCAGGGGAGCTGTTTTTT.

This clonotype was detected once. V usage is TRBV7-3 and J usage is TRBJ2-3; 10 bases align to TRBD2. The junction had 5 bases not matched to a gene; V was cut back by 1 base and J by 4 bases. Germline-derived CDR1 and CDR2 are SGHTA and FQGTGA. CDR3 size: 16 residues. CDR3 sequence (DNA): TGTGCCAGCAGCTTAAGTAGCGGGGGGAAGTCAGATACGCAGTATTTT. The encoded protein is CASSLSSGGKSDTQYF.

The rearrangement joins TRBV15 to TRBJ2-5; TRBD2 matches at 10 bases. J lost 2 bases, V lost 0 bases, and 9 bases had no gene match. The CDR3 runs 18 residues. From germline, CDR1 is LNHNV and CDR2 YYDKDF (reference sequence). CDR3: CATSRDIRKAGGQETQYF. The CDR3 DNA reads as TGTGCCACCAGCAGAGATATCCGGAAAGCGGGAGGGCAAGAGACCCAGTACTTC.

In DNA form, the CDR3 reads TGTGCCAGCAGAAACGACGCAACTAATGAAAAACTGTTTTTT. Its translation: CASRNDATNEKLFF. The gene calls are TRBV6-5 and TRBJ1-4; D gene ambiguous. The CDR3 loop spans 14 amino acids. CDR1 and CDR2 (germline): MNHEY, SVGAGI. Trimming pared 6 bases from V and 0 bases from J, leaving 8 bases between.

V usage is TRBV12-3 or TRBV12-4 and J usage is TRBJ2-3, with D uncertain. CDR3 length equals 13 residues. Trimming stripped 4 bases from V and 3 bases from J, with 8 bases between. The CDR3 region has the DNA TGTGCCAGCAGTTCTTATCATACAGATACGCAGTATTTT. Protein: CASSSYHTDTQYF.

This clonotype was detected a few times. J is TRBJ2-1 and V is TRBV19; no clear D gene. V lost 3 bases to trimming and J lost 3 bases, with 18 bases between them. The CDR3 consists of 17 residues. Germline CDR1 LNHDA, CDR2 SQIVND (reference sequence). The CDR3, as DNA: TGTGCCAGTAGTATTGTGGGCGCAGAGTGGCACTACAATGAGCAGTTCTTC. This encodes CASSIVGAEWHYNEQFF.

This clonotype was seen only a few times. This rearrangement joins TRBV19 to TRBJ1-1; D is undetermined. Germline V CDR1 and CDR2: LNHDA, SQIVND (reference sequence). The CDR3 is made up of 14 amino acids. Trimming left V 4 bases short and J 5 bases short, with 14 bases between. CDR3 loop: CASSKAHLETEAFF. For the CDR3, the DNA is TGTGCCAGTAGTAAGGCTCACCTGGAGACTGAAGCTTTCTTT.

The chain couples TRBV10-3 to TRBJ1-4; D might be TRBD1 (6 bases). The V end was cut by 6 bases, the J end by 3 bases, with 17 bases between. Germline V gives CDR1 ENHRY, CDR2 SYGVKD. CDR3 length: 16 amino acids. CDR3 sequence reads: CAISSPTGSANEKLFF. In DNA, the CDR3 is TGTGCCATCAGCTCCCCCACAGGGTCGGCTAATGAAAAACTGTTTTTT.

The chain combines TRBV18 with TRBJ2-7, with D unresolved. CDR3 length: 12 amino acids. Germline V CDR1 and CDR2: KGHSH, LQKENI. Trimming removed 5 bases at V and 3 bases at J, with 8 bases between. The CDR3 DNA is TGTGCCAGCTCAGGGCAGGTCTACGAGCAGTACTTC. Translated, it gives CASSGQVYEQYF.

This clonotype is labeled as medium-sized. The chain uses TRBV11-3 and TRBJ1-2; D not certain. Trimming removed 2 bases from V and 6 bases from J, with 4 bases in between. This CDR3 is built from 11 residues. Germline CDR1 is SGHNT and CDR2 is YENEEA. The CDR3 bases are TGTGCCAGCAGCTTAAGGAATGGCTACACCTTC. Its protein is CASSLRNGYTF. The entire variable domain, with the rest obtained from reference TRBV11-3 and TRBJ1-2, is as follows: EAGVVQSPRYKIIEKKQPVAFWCNPISGHNTLYWYLQNLGQGPELLIRYENEEAVDDSQLPKDRFSAERLKGVDSTLKIQPAELGDSAVYLCASSLRNGYTFGSGTRLTVV.